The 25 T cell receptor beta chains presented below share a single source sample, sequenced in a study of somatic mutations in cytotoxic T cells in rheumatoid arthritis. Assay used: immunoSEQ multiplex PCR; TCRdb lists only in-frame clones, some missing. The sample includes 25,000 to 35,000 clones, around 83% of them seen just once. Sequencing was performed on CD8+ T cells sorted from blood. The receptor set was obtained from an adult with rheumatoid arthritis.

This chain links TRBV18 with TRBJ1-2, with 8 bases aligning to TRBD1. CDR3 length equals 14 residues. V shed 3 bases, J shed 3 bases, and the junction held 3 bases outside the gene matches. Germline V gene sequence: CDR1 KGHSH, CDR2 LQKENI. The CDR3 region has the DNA TGTGCCAGCTCACCTCTACAGGGGGACTATGGCTACACCTTC. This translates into CASSPLQGDYGYTF.

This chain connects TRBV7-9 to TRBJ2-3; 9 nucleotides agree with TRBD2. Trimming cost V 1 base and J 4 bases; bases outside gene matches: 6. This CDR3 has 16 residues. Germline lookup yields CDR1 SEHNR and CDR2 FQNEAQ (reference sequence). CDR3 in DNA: TGTGCCAGCAGCTTAGAAGCGGGGGGCCGACCAGATACGCAGTATTTT. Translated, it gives CASSLEAGGRPDTQYF.

DNA for the CDR3: TGTGCCAGCAGCTCGACGACTAGCGGGAGGGAATACGAGCAGTACTTC. It encodes CASSSTTSGREYEQYF. The chain joins TRBV13 to TRBJ2-7; 14 bases fit TRBD2. This CDR3 is 16 amino acids long. The germline V gene encodes CDR1 PRHDT and CDR2 FYEKMQ (reference sequence). Unmatched junction bases numbered 6, after V lost 4 bases and J lost 4 bases.

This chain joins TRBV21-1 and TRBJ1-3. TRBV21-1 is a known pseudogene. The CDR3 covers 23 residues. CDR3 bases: TGTGCCAGCAGCAAACAAAAGCGGTACGGGTCAGAGCCTTGGGATACCTCTGGAAACACCATATATTTT. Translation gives CASSKQKRYGSEPWDTSGNTIYF.

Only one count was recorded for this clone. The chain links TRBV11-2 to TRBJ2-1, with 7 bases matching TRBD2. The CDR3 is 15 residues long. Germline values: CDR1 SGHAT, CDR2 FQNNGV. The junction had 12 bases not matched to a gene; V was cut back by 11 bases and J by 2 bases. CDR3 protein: CASQERSGPYNEQFF. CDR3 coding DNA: TGTGCCTCCCAAGAACGTAGCGGGCCCTACAATGAGCAGTTCTTC.

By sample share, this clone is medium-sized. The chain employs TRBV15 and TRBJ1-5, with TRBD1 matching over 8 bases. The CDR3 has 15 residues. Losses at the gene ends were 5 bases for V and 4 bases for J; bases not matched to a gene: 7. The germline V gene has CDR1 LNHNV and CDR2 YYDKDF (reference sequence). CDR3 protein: CATSERRTGNQPQHF. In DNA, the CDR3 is TGTGCCACCAGCGAGAGGAGGACAGGGAATCAGCCCCAGCATTTT.

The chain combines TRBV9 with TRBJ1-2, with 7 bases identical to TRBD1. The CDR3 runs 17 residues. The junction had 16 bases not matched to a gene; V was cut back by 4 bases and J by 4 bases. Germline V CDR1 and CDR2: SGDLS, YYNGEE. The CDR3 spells CASSPQGRLGPSYGYTF. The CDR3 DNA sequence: TGTGCCAGCAGCCCACAGGGGCGCCTGGGGCCTAGCTATGGCTACACCTTC. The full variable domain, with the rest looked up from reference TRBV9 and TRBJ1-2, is DSGVTQTPKHLITATGQRVTLRCSPRSGDLSVYWYQQSLDQGLQFLIQYYNGEERAKGNILERFSAQQFPDLHSELNLSSLELGDSALYFCASSPQGRLGPSYGYTFGSGTRLTVV.

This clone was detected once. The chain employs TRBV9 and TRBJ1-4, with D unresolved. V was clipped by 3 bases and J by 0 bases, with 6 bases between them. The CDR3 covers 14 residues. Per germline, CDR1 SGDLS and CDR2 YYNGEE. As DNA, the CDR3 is TGTGCCAGCAGCGCTTTTGCAACTAATGAAAAACTGTTTTTT. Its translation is CASSAFATNEKLFF.

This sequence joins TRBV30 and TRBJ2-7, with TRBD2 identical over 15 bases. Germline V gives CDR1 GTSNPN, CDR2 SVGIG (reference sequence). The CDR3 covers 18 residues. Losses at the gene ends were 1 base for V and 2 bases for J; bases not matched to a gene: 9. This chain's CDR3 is CAWSAGLAGGGPAYEQYF. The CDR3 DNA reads TGTGCCTGGAGTGCCGGACTAGCGGGAGGGGGGCCAGCCTACGAGCAGTACTTC.

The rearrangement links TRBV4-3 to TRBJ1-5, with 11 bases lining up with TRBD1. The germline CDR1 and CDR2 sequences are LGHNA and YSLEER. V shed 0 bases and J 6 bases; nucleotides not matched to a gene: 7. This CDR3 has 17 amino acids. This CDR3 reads CASSQDADRGQVQPQHF. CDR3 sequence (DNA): TGCGCCAGCAGCCAAGATGCGGACAGGGGGCAAGTTCAGCCCCAGCATTTT.

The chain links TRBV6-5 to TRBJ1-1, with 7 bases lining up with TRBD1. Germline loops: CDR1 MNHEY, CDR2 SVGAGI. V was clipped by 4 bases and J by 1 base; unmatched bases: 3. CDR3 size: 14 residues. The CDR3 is CASSSGTANTEAFF. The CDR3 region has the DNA TGTGCCAGCAGTTCCGGGACAGCGAACACTGAAGCTTTCTTT.

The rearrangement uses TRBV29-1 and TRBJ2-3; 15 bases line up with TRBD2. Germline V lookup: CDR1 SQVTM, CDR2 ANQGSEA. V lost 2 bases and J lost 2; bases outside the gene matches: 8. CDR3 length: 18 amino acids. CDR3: CSVEPGLAGGRLTDTQYF. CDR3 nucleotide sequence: TGCAGCGTTGAACCCGGACTAGCGGGAGGGCGTCTCACAGATACGCAGTATTTT.

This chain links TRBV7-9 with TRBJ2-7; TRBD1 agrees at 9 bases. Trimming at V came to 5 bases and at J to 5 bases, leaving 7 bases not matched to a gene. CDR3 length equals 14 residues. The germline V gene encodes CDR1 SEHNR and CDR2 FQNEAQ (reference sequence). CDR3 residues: CASSGSTGGNEQYF. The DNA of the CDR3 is TGTGCCAGCAGCGGATCGACAGGGGGGAACGAGCAGTACTTC.

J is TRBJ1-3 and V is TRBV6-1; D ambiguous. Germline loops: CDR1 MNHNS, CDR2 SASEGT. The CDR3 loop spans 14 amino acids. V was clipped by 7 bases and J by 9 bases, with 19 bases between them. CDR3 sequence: CASTPAPDGSTIYF. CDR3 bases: TGTGCCAGCACCCCCGCTCCTGACGGTAGCACCATATATTTT.

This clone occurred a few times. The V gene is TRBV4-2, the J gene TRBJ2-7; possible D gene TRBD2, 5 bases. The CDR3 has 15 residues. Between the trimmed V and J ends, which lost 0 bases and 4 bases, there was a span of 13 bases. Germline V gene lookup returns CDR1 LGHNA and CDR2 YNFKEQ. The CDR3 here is CASSQDSDWIYEQYF. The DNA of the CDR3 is TGTGCCAGCAGCCAAGATTCGGACTGGATATACGAGCAGTACTTC.

CDR3 loop: CASSSPLGGETQYF. As DNA, the CDR3 is TGTGCCAGCAGCTCCCCTTTGGGGGGGGAGACCCAGTACTTC. The V gene is TRBV7-9, the J gene TRBJ2-5, with 7 bases that match TRBD2. This CDR3 region has 14 residues. V lost 4 bases and J lost 5; bases outside the gene matches: 7. The germline V gene encodes CDR1 SEHNR and CDR2 FQNEAQ (reference sequence).

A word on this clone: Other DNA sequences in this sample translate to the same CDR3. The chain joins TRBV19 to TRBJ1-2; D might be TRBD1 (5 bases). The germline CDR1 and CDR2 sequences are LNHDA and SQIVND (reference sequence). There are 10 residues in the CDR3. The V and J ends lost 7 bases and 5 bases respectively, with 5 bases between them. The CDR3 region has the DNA TGTGCCAGTAAGGGGTATGGCTACACCTTC. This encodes CASKGYGYTF.

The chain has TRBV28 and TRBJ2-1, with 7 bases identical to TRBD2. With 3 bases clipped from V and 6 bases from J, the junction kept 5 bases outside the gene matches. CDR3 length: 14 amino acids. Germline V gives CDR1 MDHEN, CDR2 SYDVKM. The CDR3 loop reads CASSFRGGVNEQFF. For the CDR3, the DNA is TGTGCCAGCAGTTTTAGGGGAGGGGTCAATGAGCAGTTCTTC.

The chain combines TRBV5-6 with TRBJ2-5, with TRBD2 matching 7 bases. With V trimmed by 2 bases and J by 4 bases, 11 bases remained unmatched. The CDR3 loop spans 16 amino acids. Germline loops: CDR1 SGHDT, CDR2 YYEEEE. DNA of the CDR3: TGTGCCAGCAGCTTCGCTAGCGGCCGCCGCCCAGAGACCCAGTACTTC. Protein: CASSFASGRRPETQYF.

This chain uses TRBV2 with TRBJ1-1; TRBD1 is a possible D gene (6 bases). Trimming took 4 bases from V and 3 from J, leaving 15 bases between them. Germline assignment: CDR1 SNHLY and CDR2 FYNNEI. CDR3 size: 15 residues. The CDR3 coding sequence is TGTGCCAGCAGTGGGGGGACATACATTCACACTGAAGCTTTCTTT. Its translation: CASSGGTYIHTEAFF.

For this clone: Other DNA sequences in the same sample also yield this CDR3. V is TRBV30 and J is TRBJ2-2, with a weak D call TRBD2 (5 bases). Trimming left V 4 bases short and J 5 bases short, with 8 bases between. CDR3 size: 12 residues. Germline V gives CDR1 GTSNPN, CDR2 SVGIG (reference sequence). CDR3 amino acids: CAWKRETGELFF. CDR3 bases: TGTGCCTGGAAGAGGGAGACCGGGGAGCTGTTTTTT.

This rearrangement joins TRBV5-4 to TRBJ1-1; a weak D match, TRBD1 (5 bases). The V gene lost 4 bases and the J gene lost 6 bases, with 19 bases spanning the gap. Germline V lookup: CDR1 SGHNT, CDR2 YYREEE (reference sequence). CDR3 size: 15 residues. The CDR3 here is CASSTDIWGEAEAFF. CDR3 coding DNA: TGTGCCAGCAGCACCGACATTTGGGGGGAGGCTGAAGCTTTCTTT.

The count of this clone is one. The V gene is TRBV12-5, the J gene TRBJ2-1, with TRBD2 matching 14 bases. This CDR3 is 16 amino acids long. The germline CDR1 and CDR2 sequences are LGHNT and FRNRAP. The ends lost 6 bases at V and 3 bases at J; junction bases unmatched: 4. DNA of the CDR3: TGTGCTAGTGGCCGGGGACTAGCGGGAGACTACAATGAGCAGTTCTTC. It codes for CASGRGLAGDYNEQFF.

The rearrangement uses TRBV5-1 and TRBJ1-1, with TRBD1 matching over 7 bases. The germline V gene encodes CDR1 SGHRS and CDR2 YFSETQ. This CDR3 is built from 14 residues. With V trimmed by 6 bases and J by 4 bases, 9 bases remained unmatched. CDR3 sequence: CASNTVQGPTEAFF. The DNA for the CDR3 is TGCGCCAGCAACACTGTACAGGGGCCCACTGAAGCTTTCTTT.

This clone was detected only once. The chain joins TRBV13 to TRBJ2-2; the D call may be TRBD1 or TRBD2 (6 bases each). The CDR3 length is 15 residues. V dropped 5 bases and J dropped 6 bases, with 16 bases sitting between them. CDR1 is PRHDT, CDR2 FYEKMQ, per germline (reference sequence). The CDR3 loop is CASSVWGANSGELFF. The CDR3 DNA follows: TGTGCCAGCAGCGTTTGGGGGGCGAATTCCGGGGAGCTGTTTTTT.